The sample holds one count of the clone carrying this T cell receptor beta chain. Methods used by the authors: From reference gene primer amplification, estimates of nucleated cell counts were derived. Produced via immunoSEQ multiplex PCR; TCRdb's table is partial and in-frame only. The DNA gave D and trimming, while V, J and clone size come from that table. The sample includes around 67,000 clones, over 70% of them seen just once. These data come from a study of blood T cell repertoires in COVID-19. Study-level information: Sites across the United States, Italy and Spain contributed samples from acute and convalescent COVID-19. Nucleic acid was either cDNA or gDNA, and it came from T cells, B-cell-depleted T cells, or PBMCs.

V lost 0 bases to trimming and J lost 10 bases, with 10 bases between them. The CDR3 covers 13 residues. In germline, CDR1 is SEHNR, CDR2 FQNEAQ (reference sequence). The clonotype originates from a man aged 50 or older with active COVID-19. V gene TRBV7-9 combines with J gene TRBJ2-1; D not resolved. The sample consisted of peripheral blood. DNA for the CDR3: TGTGCCAGCAGCTTAGCATTAGCTTGGGAGCAGTTCTTC. Protein: CASSLALAWEQFF.